Listed below are T cell receptor beta chains from one sample, sequenced in a study of T cell responses to AZD1222 COVID-19 vaccine. The method was immunoSEQ multiplex PCR; TCRdb's version includes in-frame clones alone and lacks a portion of them. The sample lists 95,000 to 150,000 clones; roughly nine tenths were seen once. Sequences were derived from peripheral blood, sampled on day 0 of AZD1222 vaccination. The receptors shown here come from an adult in good health. Each CDR3 is given with its conserved first and last residue. A D gene is named only where the DNA matches it firmly. A clone size is listed for some rows: how often the clone was seen (once, few, many), or a class if it is expanded.

D,V,J,size,CDR3,DNA
-,TRBV6-1,TRBJ1-1,-,CASSGQFLRWDTEAFF,TGTGCCAGCAGTGGACAATTCCTACGCTGGGACACTGAAGCTTTCTTT
-,TRBV5-5,TRBJ2-3,-,CASSRNVGSGDTQYF,TGTGCCAGCAGCCGTAACGTCGGTAGCGGAGATACGCAGTATTTT
-,TRBV6-5,TRBJ2-1,-,CASSWPGSGGLNEQFF,TGTGCCAGCAGTTGGCCGGGTTCCGGGGGCCTGAATGAGCAGTTCTTC
-,TRBV6-5,TRBJ1-5,-,CASKNPGLGQPQHF,TGTGCCAGCAAGAATCCGGGGTTAGGGCAGCCCCAGCATTTT
-,TRBV29-1,TRBJ1-1,-,CSNAPGGGIEAFF,TGCAGCAACGCCCCCGGGGGCGGAATAGAAGCTTTCTTT
-,TRBV3-1/TRBV3-2,TRBJ1-6,-,CASSQDRDSPLHF,TGTGCCAGCAGCCAAGATCGGGATTCACCCCTCCACTTT
-,TRBV5-1,TRBJ1-2,-,CASSLGPTGNYGYTF,TGCGCCAGCAGCTTGGGGCCTACAGGGAACTATGGCTACACCTTC
-,TRBV7-8,TRBJ1-1,-,CASSLEVSPSQGGTEAFF,TGTGCCAGCAGCTTAGAGGTATCTCCCTCCCAGGGAGGAACTGAAGCTTTCTTT
-,TRBV29-1,TRBJ1-2,-,CSVGSLGYTF,TGCAGCGTTGGGTCCCTGGGCTACACCTTC
-,TRBV6-4,TRBJ2-2,few,CASSPFGTNGELFF,TGTGCCAGCAGCCCTTTCGGGACAAACGGGGAGCTGTTTTTT
-,TRBV11-2,TRBJ2-3,once,CASSYLPGDTQYF,TGTGCCAGCAGCTACCTACCCGGGGATACGCAGTATTTT
-,TRBV27,TRBJ1-5,-,CASSPVTGNQPQHF,TGTGCCAGCAGTCCTGTAACGGGCAATCAGCCCCAGCATTTT
-,TRBV30,TRBJ1-3,-,CAWRRHGASGNTIYF,TGTGCCTGGAGGAGACACGGAGCCTCTGGAAACACCATATATTTT
TRBD1,TRBV19,TRBJ2-7,-,CASSIAGGARYEQYF,TGTGCCAGTAGTATAGCAGGGGGCGCACGGTACGAGCAGTACTTC
TRBD1,TRBV6-1,TRBJ1-2,-,CASSEGATGGYGYTF,TGTGCCAGCAGTGAAGGTGCAACAGGGGGCTATGGCTACACCTTC
-,TRBV2,TRBJ2-5,-,CASIWETQETQYF,TGTGCCAGCATTTGGGAGACCCAAGAGACCCAGTACTTC
TRBD1,TRBV5-1,TRBJ1-1,-,CASSPRGDSTPEAFF,TGCGCCAGCAGCCCCCGGGGGGACAGCACTCCCGAAGCTTTCTTT
-,TRBV19,TRBJ2-3,-,CASSFTDTQYF,TGTGCCAGTAGCTTCACAGATACGCAGTATTTT
TRBD1,TRBV10-2,TRBJ1-5,-,CASSEFGTEDQPQHF,TGCGCCAGCAGTGAGTTCGGGACAGAGGATCAGCCCCAGCATTTT
-,TRBV2,TRBJ1-5,-,CASTDNGVRQPQHF,TGTGCCAGCACCGACAATGGGGTCCGCCAGCCCCAGCATTTT
-,TRBV30,TRBJ2-5,-,CAWSPVQETQYF,TGTGCCTGGAGTCCCGTTCAAGAGACCCAGTACTTC
TRBD1,TRBV27,TRBJ1-2,-,CASSFSLGGGYTF,TGTGCCAGCAGTTTTTCCTTAGGGGGCGGCTACACCTTC
-,TRBV2,TRBJ1-5,-,CASSDDINQPQHF,TGTGCCAGCAGTGATGACATCAATCAGCCCCAGCATTTT
-,TRBV15,TRBJ1-5,few,CATSRDPGQPQHF,TGTGCCACCAGCAGAGATCCGGGACAGCCCCAGCATTTT
-,TRBV18,TRBJ1-5,-,CASSPFERQSGGEPQHF,TGTGCCAGCTCACCTTTCGAGAGACAGTCCGGGGGGGAGCCCCAGCATTTT
TRBD2,TRBV15,TRBJ2-1,-,CATSRDYGTSGYNEQFF,TGTGCCACCAGCAGAGACTATGGGACTAGCGGGTACAATGAGCAGTTCTTC
-,TRBV5-1,TRBJ1-1,-,CASRPGLRFANTEAFF,TGCGCCAGCAGACCGGGACTCAGGTTCGCAAACACTGAAGCTTTCTTT
-,TRBV19,TRBJ1-2,-,CASSTSGGVGYTF,TGTGCCAGTAGTACCTCAGGAGGGGTTGGCTACACCTTC
-,TRBV27,TRBJ1-1,-,CASSLTPGPNTEAFF,TGTGCCAGCAGTTTGACGCCGGGACCGAACACTGAAGCTTTCTTT
TRBD1,TRBV5-1,TRBJ1-2,-,CASSHGTGGGYGYTF,TGCGCCAGCAGCCACGGGACAGGGGGCGGCTATGGCTACACCTTC
-,TRBV27,TRBJ1-5,-,CASSLQGRTQPQHF,TGTGCCAGCAGCCTACAGGGTAGGACTCAGCCCCAGCATTTT
TRBD2,TRBV19,TRBJ2-7,few,CASSRAGLAYEQYF,TGTGCCAGTAGTAGGGCGGGACTAGCCTACGAGCAGTACTTC
-,TRBV5-1,TRBJ1-1,-,CASRYSGLNTEAFF,TGCGCCAGCCGGTACAGTGGGTTGAACACTGAAGCTTTCTTT
TRBD1,TRBV2,TRBJ1-6,-,CASRAGTGNNNSPLHF,TGTGCCAGCAGAGCCGGGACAGGGAATAATAATTCACCCCTCCACTTT
-,TRBV7-2,TRBJ2-6,-,CASSLSYSGANVLTF,TGTGCCAGCAGCTTAAGCTACTCTGGGGCCAACGTCCTGACTTTC
-,TRBV5-6,TRBJ2-7,-,CASSSLGGTAYEQYF,TGTGCCAGCAGCAGCCTTGGGGGGACCGCCTACGAGCAGTACTTC
-,TRBV30,TRBJ1-1,-,CASHRENTEAFF,TGTGCCTCCCACAGGGAAAACACTGAAGCTTTCTTT
TRBD1,TRBV6-1,TRBJ2-6,-,CASSARQGSSGANVLTF,TGTGCCAGCAGTGCCCGACAGGGAAGCTCTGGGGCCAACGTCCTGACTTTC
TRBD2,TRBV3-1/TRBV3-2,TRBJ2-3,-,CASSPGTSGGDTQYF,TGTGCCAGCAGCCCCGGGACTAGCGGGGGGGATACGCAGTATTTT
TRBD1,TRBV6-2/TRBV6-3,TRBJ2-1,-,CASSYEGQGNNEQFF,TGTGCCAGCAGTTACGAGGGACAGGGAAACAATGAGCAGTTCTTC
-,TRBV5-1,TRBJ1-2,-,CASSLNGDGYTF,TGCGCCAGCAGCTTGAACGGGGATGGCTACACCTTC
-,TRBV5-1,TRBJ1-1,-,CASSPVGANTEAFF,TGCGCCAGCAGCCCCGTGGGAGCGAACACTGAAGCTTTCTTT
TRBD1,TRBV19,TRBJ1-5,-,CASTSSGTGMLPQHF,TGTGCCAGTACTTCCTCCGGGACAGGGATGTTGCCCCAGCATTTT
-,TRBV7-9,TRBJ1-5,-,CASSFQGNDQPQHF,TGTGCCAGCAGCTTCCAGGGGAACGATCAGCCCCAGCATTTT
TRBD2,TRBV7-2,TRBJ2-7,-,CASSFGGTSGRVRYF,TGTGCCAGCAGCTTCGGCGGGACTAGCGGGAGGGTGCGGTACTTC
-,TRBV5-4,TRBJ1-2,-,CASSRQNYGYTF,TGTGCCAGCAGCCGCCAAAACTATGGCTACACCTTC